A single T cell receptor beta chain is shown here with its context. V lost 2 bases, J lost 8 bases, and 4 bases lay in between. CDR3 length equals 11 residues. The germline gives CDR1 SGHTA, CDR2 FQGNSA. Measured with immunoSEQ multiplex PCR; TCRdb has only the in-frame clones, and not every one. The data contain about 200,000 clones, more than 75% of them singletons. This entry comes from a study of blood T cell repertoires in COVID-19. The chain uses TRBV7-2 and TRBJ2-1; no definite D call. Sequencing was done on a sample of peripheral blood. The TCR was taken from a woman of 80 years or more with acute or convalescent COVID-19. CDR3 bases: TGTGCCAGCAGCTTACGTTATGAGCAGTTCTTC. It is translated as CASSLRYEQFF.